Shown below are 27 T cell receptor beta chains from a single sample sequenced in a study of T-cell memory formation after mild COVID-19. TCRdb re-called the 5' RACE reads through MiXCR, storing one row per CDR3 protein. The sample includes fewer than 200,000 distinct CDR3 sequences, around a fifth of them seen just once. Material: PBMCs or a T cell subset sorted from them (not recorded which). The receptors derive from an adult woman who had mild COVID-19 (a few samples of this study predate the infection). Cell type and time point are not known.

J is TRBJ2-7 and V is TRBV9, with D perhaps assigned TRBD1 or TRBD2 (5 bases each). Trimming pared 2 bases from V and 5 bases from J, leaving 20 bases between. CDR1 is SGDLS and CDR2 is YYNGEE in the germline V gene. The CDR3 totals 16 residues. DNA for the CDR3: TGTGCCAGCAGCGTCAGCCGGGACCCCCATTCACACGAGCAGTACTTC. This translates into CASSVSRDPHSHEQYF.

CDR3 coding DNA: TGTGCCAGCAGCTCGCCAGGACTAGCGGGACCACGCACAGATACGCAGTATTTT. It translates to CASSSPGLAGPRTDTQYF. The chain has TRBV7-9 and TRBJ2-3, with 12 positions matching TRBD2. Trimming removed 4 bases from V and 1 base from J; junction bases left unmatched: 9. The CDR3 contains 18 residues. Per the germline V gene, CDR1 is SEHNR and CDR2 is FQNEAQ (reference sequence).

V gene TRBV5-1 combines with J gene TRBJ1-6, with 7 bases matching TRBD1. The CDR3 is made up of 14 amino acids. Germline V CDR1 and CDR2: SGHRS, YFSETQ. J was trimmed by 7 bases and V by 3 bases; bases with no gene match: 4. This CDR3 reads CASSSGDSNSPLHF. The CDR3 DNA reads TGCGCCAGCAGCTCCGGGGACAGCAATTCACCCCTCCACTTT.

This clonotype was counted between two and nine times. The chain employs TRBV12-3 or TRBV12-4 and TRBJ2-7, with D possibly being TRBD1 (6 bases). The CDR3 length is 12 residues. Trimming removed 5 bases at V and 6 bases at J, with 11 bases between. DNA of the CDR3: TGTGCCAGCAGTGGAGTACAGGGCGAGCAGTACTTC. It translates to CASSGVQGEQYF.

This clonotype was observed a few times. The gene calls are TRBV9 and TRBJ1-2; D possibly corresponds to TRBD1 (5 bases). This CDR3 is built from 15 residues. Per the germline V gene, CDR1 is SGDLS and CDR2 is YYNGEE. Trimming took 0 bases from V and 4 from J, leaving 13 bases between them. CDR3 bases: TGTGCCAGCAGCGTAGTTCCAGGGTCGATCTATGGCTACACCTTC. Amino acid sequence: CASSVVPGSIYGYTF.

The CDR3: CSAILNEQFF. The CDR3 DNA is TGCAGTGCTATACTCAATGAGCAGTTCTTC. This chain joins TRBV20-1 and TRBJ2-1; D gene uncertain. The germline CDR1 and CDR2 sequences are DFQATT and SNEGSKA (reference sequence). Between the trimmed V and J ends, which lost 4 bases and 6 bases, there was a span of 4 bases. CDR3 length equals 10 residues.

This rearrangement joins TRBV12-3 or TRBV12-4 to TRBJ2-2; TRBD2 might be the D (6 bases). The CDR3 length is 13 residues. Trimming removed 9 bases at V and 4 bases at J, with 12 bases between. The CDR3 sequence: CASGRRPTGELFF. In nucleotides, the CDR3 is TGTGCCAGTGGGAGGAGGCCCACCGGGGAGCTGTTTTTT.

This chain connects TRBV5-6 to TRBJ2-5; a weak D match, TRBD2 (5 bases). The V and J ends lost 1 base and 3 bases respectively, with 10 bases between them. Germline CDR1 is SGHDT and CDR2 is YYEEEE. The CDR3 length is 14 residues. The CDR3 loop reads CASSLFSDKETQYF. CDR3 nucleotides: TGTGCCAGCAGCTTGTTTAGCGATAAAGAGACCCAGTACTTC.

The V gene is TRBV20-1, the J gene TRBJ2-7, with TRBD2 identical over 7 bases. The CDR3 runs to 13 residues. Germline CDR1 DFQATT, CDR2 SNEGSKA (reference sequence). The J segment lost 2 bases and the V segment lost 5 bases, leaving 6 bases of the junction unmatched. The CDR3 loop is CSAQAGTTYEQYF. The CDR3 DNA reads TGCAGTGCTCAGGCTGGGACTACCTACGAGCAGTACTTC.

This chain joins TRBV20-1 and TRBJ2-7, with a possible D match to TRBD1 (6 bases). Between the trimmed V and J ends, which lost 6 bases and 7 bases, there was a span of 13 bases. This CDR3 is 11 amino acids long. Germline V lookup: CDR1 DFQATT, CDR2 SNEGSKA (reference sequence). The DNA for the CDR3 is TGCAGTGCCCCCTGGCAGGGGGAGCAGTACTTC. This codes for CSAPWQGEQYF.

This chain links TRBV24-1 with TRBJ2-7, with TRBD1 identical over 7 bases. Germline trimming cut 5 bases from V and 2 bases from J; bases unmatched to any gene: 5. CDR1 and CDR2 (germline): KGHDR, SFDVKD. This CDR3 comprises 14 residues. CDR3 sequence reads: CATSARQGPYEQYF. The CDR3 nucleotides read TGTGCCACCAGTGCCAGACAGGGTCCCTACGAGCAGTACTTC.

With regard to this clonotype: A junction boundary mismatches the germline segment, possibly from a read error. The chain uses TRBV4-3 and TRBJ1-1; TRBD1 aligns across 12 bases. This CDR3 has 14 residues. Germline CDR1 reads LGHNA; CDR2 reads YSLEER. Written as DNA, the CDR3 is TGCGCCAACAGCCAGACCGGGACAGGGGGCGAAGCTTTCTTT. This sequence encodes CANSQTGTGGEAFF.

This clonotype was seen only a few times. This chain connects TRBV7-2 to TRBJ2-3; TRBD2 matches 11 bases. V was clipped by 4 bases and J by 6 bases; unmatched bases: 6. The CDR3 is 15 amino acids. The V gene's germline CDR1 is SGHTA and CDR2 FQGNSA. The CDR3 sequence: CASSSTSGVTDTQYF. CDR3 nucleotide sequence: TGTGCCAGCAGCTCGACTAGCGGGGTTACCGATACGCAGTATTTT.

This clonotype was seen a few times. CDR3 sequence (DNA): TGTGCCAGCAGCGACCGAACTAGCGGGAGAACCTACGAGCAGTACTTC. Its translation: CASSDRTSGRTYEQYF. The V gene is TRBV5-6, the J gene TRBJ2-7, with 11 positions matching TRBD2. After removal of 4 bases from V and 2 bases from J, the junction contained 8 bases not matched to a gene. This CDR3 comprises 16 residues. Germline CDR1 SGHDT, CDR2 YYEEEE.

The chain uses TRBV29-1 and TRBJ2-7, with 11 bases lining up with TRBD2. The CDR3 covers 14 residues. Germline CDR1 SQVTM, CDR2 ANQGSEA. V gave up 6 bases and J gave up 2 bases; unmatched junction bases: 6. CDR3 bases: TGCAGCGTAAGGGGGACTAGCGGACCCTACGAGCAGTACTTC. This encodes CSVRGTSGPYEQYF.

The chain uses TRBV20-1 and TRBJ2-1; 8 bases map to TRBD1. The CDR3 length is 15 residues. J lost 9 bases, V lost 3 bases, and 13 bases had no gene match. Germline V gene sequence: CDR1 DFQATT, CDR2 SNEGSKA (reference sequence). CDR3 sequence reads: CSASAVGQGGGEQFF. CDR3 DNA sequence: TGCAGTGCTAGTGCTGTCGGACAGGGTGGTGGTGAGCAGTTCTTC.

The chain links TRBV7-7 to TRBJ2-5; D remains ambiguous. Germline lookup yields CDR1 SSHAT and CDR2 FNYEAQ (reference sequence). CDR3 size: 12 residues. Between the trimmed V and J ends, which lost 2 bases and 4 bases, there was a span of 5 bases. The CDR3 bases are TGTGCCAGCAGCTTATTGGTAGAGACCCAGTACTTC. Its translation: CASSLLVETQYF.

The chain employs TRBV12-3 or TRBV12-4 and TRBJ2-7, with D possibly being TRBD2 (6 bases). This CDR3 has 13 residues. The germline V and J ends were trimmed by 8 bases and 5 bases, with 16 bases remaining between them. The CDR3 reads CASSGGGSDEQYF. DNA of the CDR3: TGTGCCAGCTCTGGTGGGGGGAGCGACGAGCAGTACTTC.

The sample holds a few counts of this clonotype. The J gene is TRBJ2-7, the V gene TRBV6-5; 8 bases line up with TRBD1. With V trimmed by 0 bases and J by 5 bases, 9 bases remained unmatched. Germline V gene lookup returns CDR1 MNHEY and CDR2 SVGAGI. CDR3 length: 16 amino acids. CDR3 nucleotide sequence: TGTGCCAGCAGTTACTCTGGACAGGGAGAACGAGACGAGCAGTACTTC. Its protein product is CASSYSGQGERDEQYF.

This sequence joins TRBV5-1 and TRBJ1-1; D possibly corresponds to TRBD1 (6 bases). CDR1 and CDR2 from the germline V gene are SGHRS and YFSETQ. The CDR3 is 13 amino acids. V lost 5 bases, J lost 7 bases, and 15 bases lay in between. CDR3 sequence reads: CASRPGTNFEAFF. The DNA of the CDR3 is TGCGCCAGCAGGCCCGGGACAAACTTTGAAGCTTTCTTT. Complete variable domain (other parts from reference TRBV5-1 and TRBJ1-1): KAGVTQTPRYLIKTRGQQVTLSCSPISGHRSVSWYQQTPGQGLQFLFEYFSETQRNKGNFPGRFSGRQFSNSRSEMNVSTLELGDSALYLCASRPGTNFEAFFGQGTRLTVV.

This clonotype was seen a handful of times. The V call is TRBV11-3, the J call TRBJ2-7, with 7 bases aligning to TRBD1. The CDR3 totals 13 residues. Germline values: CDR1 SGHNT, CDR2 YENEEA. J gave up 6 bases and V 11 bases, and 13 bases lay outside the gene matches. The CDR3 protein is CAAAEGASGEQYF. The DNA of the CDR3 is TGTGCCGCCGCAGAGGGGGCTTCTGGCGAGCAGTACTTC.

This clonotype was picked up a small number of times. The chain joins TRBV15 to TRBJ2-3; 8 bases align to TRBD2. Germline lookup yields CDR1 LNHNV and CDR2 YYDKDF (reference sequence). The CDR3 is 17 residues long. Trimming took 3 bases from V and 2 from J; bases not matched to a gene: 10. CDR3 sequence (DNA): TGTGCCACCAGCAGCCTGGGGCTAGCGGGCCTCACAGATACGCAGTATTTT. This gives the protein CATSSLGLAGLTDTQYF.

V usage is TRBV27 and J usage is TRBJ1-2; 9 nucleotides line up with TRBD1. This CDR3 region has 16 residues. Germline lookup yields CDR1 MNHEY and CDR2 SMNVEV (reference sequence). After removal of 6 bases from V and 8 bases from J, the junction contained 16 bases not matched to a gene. CDR3 loop: CASSTPNGQGTWGYTF. As DNA, the CDR3 is TGTGCCAGCAGCACACCAAACGGACAGGGGACATGGGGCTACACCTTC.

The chain links TRBV6-2 or TRBV6-3 to TRBJ2-2; maybe TRBD1 (5 bases). Germline CDR1 is MNHEY and CDR2 is SVGEGT. Between the trimmed V and J ends, which lost 2 bases and 6 bases, there was a span of 7 bases. The CDR3 has 13 residues. The CDR3 DNA sequence: TGTGCCAGCAGTTACAGGGGATCCGGGGAGCTGTTTTTT. This codes for CASSYRGSGELFF.

Ten or more counts support this clonotype. This chain connects TRBV25-1 to TRBJ2-1, with D possibly TRBD1 on 7 matching bases. This CDR3 spans 15 amino acids. Germline lookup yields CDR1 MGHDK and CDR2 SYGVNS. Trimming removed 3 bases from V and 3 bases from J, with 12 bases in between. The CDR3 sequence is CASSEGGQDYNEQFF. In nucleotides, the CDR3 is TGTGCCAGCAGTGAGGGAGGACAGGACTACAATGAGCAGTTCTTC.

This CDR3 is CASSYQGADTEAFF. The CDR3 region has the DNA TGTGCCAGCAGCTACCAGGGGGCCGATACTGAAGCTTTCTTT. The J gene is TRBJ1-1, the V gene TRBV7-3, with TRBD1 identical over 8 bases. This CDR3 contains 14 residues. Germline CDR1 reads SGHTA; CDR2 reads FQGTGA. The trim removed 4 bases at V and 5 bases at J, leaving 6 bases unmatched.

A few counts support this clonotype. V is TRBV6-5 and J is TRBJ2-1; TRBD2 matches 9 bases. In germline, CDR1 is MNHEY, CDR2 SVGAGI. After removal of 6 bases from V and 9 bases from J, the junction contained 15 bases not matched to a gene. The CDR3 is made up of 16 amino acids. The CDR3 loop is CASRPPFRELAGEQFF. In nucleotides, the CDR3 is TGTGCCAGCAGACCACCCTTTAGGGAACTAGCGGGTGAGCAGTTCTTC.